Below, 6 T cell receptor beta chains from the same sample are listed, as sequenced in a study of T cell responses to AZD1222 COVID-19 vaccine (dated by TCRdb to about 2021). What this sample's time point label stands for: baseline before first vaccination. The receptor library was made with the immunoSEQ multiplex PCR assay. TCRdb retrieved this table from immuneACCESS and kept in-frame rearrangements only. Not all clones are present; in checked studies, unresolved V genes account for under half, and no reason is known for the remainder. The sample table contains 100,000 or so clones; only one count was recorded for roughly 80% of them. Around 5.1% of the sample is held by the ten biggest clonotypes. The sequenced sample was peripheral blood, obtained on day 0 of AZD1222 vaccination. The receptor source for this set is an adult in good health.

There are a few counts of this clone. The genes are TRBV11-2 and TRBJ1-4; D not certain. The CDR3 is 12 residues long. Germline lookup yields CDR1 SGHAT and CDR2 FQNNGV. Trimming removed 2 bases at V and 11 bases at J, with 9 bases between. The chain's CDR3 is CASSLLVGKLFF. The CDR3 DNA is TGTGCCAGCAGCTTACTGGTGGGGAAACTGTTTTTT. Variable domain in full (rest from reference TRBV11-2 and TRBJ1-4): EAGVAQSPRYKIIEKRQSVAFWCNPISGHATLYWYQQILGQGPKLLIQFQNNGVVDDSQLPKDRFSAERLKGVDSTLKIQPAKLEDSAVYLCASSLLVGKLFFGSGTQLSVL.

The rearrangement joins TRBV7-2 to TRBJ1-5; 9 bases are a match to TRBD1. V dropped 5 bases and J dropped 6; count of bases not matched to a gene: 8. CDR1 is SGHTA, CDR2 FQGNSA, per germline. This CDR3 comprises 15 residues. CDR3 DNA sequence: TGTGCCAGCAGCAGACGACAGGGGGGCGGTCAGCCCCAGCATTTT. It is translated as CASSRRQGGGQPQHF.

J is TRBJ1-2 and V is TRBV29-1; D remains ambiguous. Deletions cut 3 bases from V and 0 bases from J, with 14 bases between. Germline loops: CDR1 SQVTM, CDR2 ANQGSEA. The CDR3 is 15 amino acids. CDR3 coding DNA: TGCAGCGTTGATACGCGGGGAACCGCTAACTATGGCTACACCTTC. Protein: CSVDTRGTANYGYTF.

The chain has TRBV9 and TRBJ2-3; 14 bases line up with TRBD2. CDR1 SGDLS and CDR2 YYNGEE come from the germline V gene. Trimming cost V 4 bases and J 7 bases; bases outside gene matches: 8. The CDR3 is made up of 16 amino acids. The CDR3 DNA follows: TGTGCCAGCAGCCCGACTAGCGGGGGGGAGGGGAATACGCAGTATTTT. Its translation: CASSPTSGGEGNTQYF.

The CDR3 loop reads CASSPGQVRSGNTIYF. In DNA, the CDR3 is TGCGCCAGCAGCCCGGGACAGGTCCGCTCTGGAAACACCATATATTTT. The chain has TRBV5-1 and TRBJ1-3; 8 nucleotides match TRBD1. V trimming: 4 bases; J trimming: 0 bases; junction bases outside the gene matches: 6. The length of the CDR3 is 16 residues. Germline CDR1 reads SGHRS; CDR2 reads YFSETQ.

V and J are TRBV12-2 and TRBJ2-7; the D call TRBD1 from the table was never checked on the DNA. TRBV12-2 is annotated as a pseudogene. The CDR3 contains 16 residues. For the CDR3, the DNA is TGTGCAAGTCGCTTGAATCCGGGACAGACAACCTACGAGCAGTACTTC. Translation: CASRLNPGQTTYEQYF.